Given below is one T cell receptor (beta chain) in context. Its antigen is as yet unknown. The source of the sample is a study of somatic mutations in cytotoxic T cells in rheumatoid arthritis. Looking at the study overall: Certain T-cell populations stained with V beta antibodies were FACS-sorted to nearly 100% purity, and V beta1+ cells were TCRB-sequenced.

The CDR3 loop spans 15 amino acids. CDR1 is SEHNR, CDR2 FQNEAQ, per germline (reference sequence). The junction had 7 bases not matched to a gene; V was cut back by 1 base and J by 10 bases. Measured with immunoSEQ multiplex PCR; TCRdb has only the in-frame clones, and not every one. The table lists 25,000 to 30,000 clones, roughly 74% of them singletons. Study-level findings and limits: A finding that went unadjusted for multiple comparisons was the slight underrepresentation of TRBV07 in rheumatoid arthritis patients. Expanded CD8+ clones had unknown antigen targets.

This sequence originates from a woman aged 18-29 years in good health. Material for sequencing was CD8+ T cells sorted from blood. The rearrangement joins TRBV7-9 to TRBJ2-1; TRBD2 agrees at 10 bases. The CDR3 DNA reads as TGTGCCAGCAGCTTAGTCCTAGCGGGAGCGGAAGAGCAGTTCTTC. It codes for CASSLVLAGAEEQFF.